Below are 7 T cell receptor beta chains sequenced from a single sample in a study of CD8 T cells in Susac syndrome (dated by TCRdb to between 2018 and 2020). The library relied on the immunoSEQ multiplex PCR assay. RNA was extracted using the RNeasy kit, and about 0.45 to 1 microgram was reverse transcribed with random hexamers. The public sequencing data were trimmed at Q25 with fastp and processed into clonotypes with MiXCR by TCRdb, which kept only in-frame beta chains. Each record represents a unique CDR3 protein, reported with the most common genes and DNA among its rows. The sample records approximately 50,000 distinct CDR3 sequences, 85% to 95% of which are singletons. In total, the top ten clones hold 0.75% of the sample. The sample taken for sequencing was CD8+ T cells from PBMCs. These receptors originate from a human donor with Susac syndrome.

The chain employs TRBV30 and TRBJ1-1; the D is unclear. CDR1 and CDR2 from the germline V gene are GTSNPN and SVGIG (reference sequence). Trimming took off 7 bases at V and 3 bases at J, with 21 bases between the two ends. The CDR3 length is 15 residues. Here the CDR3 DNA reads TGTGCCTTCCCCGGGTCCCAAATCGAGGACACTGAAGCTTTCTTT. This codes for CAFPGSQIEDTEAFF.

This chain uses TRBV20-1 with TRBJ2-1, with 7 positions matching TRBD2. The CDR3 extends over 15 amino acids. The germline CDR1 and CDR2 sequences are DFQATT and SNEGSKA (reference sequence). The V and J ends lost 6 bases and 8 bases, in that order; junction bases with no gene match: 16. CDR3 region: CSAPTGVTSPYEQFF. The CDR3 DNA reads as TGCAGTGCCCCGACTGGGGTGACTAGCCCCTATGAGCAGTTCTTC.

The chain links TRBV20-1 to TRBJ2-7, with D perhaps TRBD1 (6 bases). V was pared by 3 bases and J by 2 bases, with 11 bases between. The germline V gene encodes CDR1 DFQATT and CDR2 SNEGSKA (reference sequence). The CDR3 totals 13 residues. The CDR3 DNA is TGCAGTGCTAGGGGGACAAGGGCCTACGAGCAGTACTTC. Translating it yields CSARGTRAYEQYF.

This chain connects TRBV2 to TRBJ1-1; D unclear. CDR1 SNHLY and CDR2 FYNNEI come from the germline V gene. The V gene lost 6 bases and the J gene lost 5 bases, with 10 bases spanning the gap. This CDR3 is 12 amino acids long. This chain's CDR3 is CASSYEPTEAFF. CDR3 in DNA: TGTGCCAGCAGCTACGAGCCGACTGAAGCTTTCTTT. Together with reference TRBV2 and TRBJ1-1, the CDR3 gives the full variable domain: EPEVTQTPSHQVTQMGQEVILRCVPISNHLYFYWYRQILGQKVEFLVSFYNNEISEKSEIFDDQFSVERPDGSNFTLKIRSTKLEDSAMYFCASSYEPTEAFFGQGTRLTVV.

The J gene is TRBJ1-5, the V gene TRBV7-2; tentatively, D is TRBD1 (5 bases). The length of the CDR3 is 14 residues. Germline V gene data show CDR1 as SGHTA and CDR2 as FQGNSA. Trimming removed 5 bases at V and 4 bases at J, with 12 bases between. DNA of the CDR3: TGTGCCAGCAGCCCCCGGGACGGTAATCAGCCCCAGCATTTT. Translated, it gives CASSPRDGNQPQHF.

This sequence joins TRBV2 and TRBJ1-5; no definite D call. The CDR3 is made up of 13 amino acids. The V end lost 3 bases, the J end lost 6 bases, and 9 bases lay between the germline ends. CDR1 and CDR2 (germline): SNHLY, FYNNEI. The CDR3 here is CASSDSSRQPQHF. In DNA, the CDR3 is TGTGCCAGCAGTGATTCAAGTCGTCAGCCCCAGCATTTT. The full variable domain, with the rest looked up from reference TRBV2 and TRBJ1-5, is EPEVTQTPSHQVTQMGQEVILRCVPISNHLYFYWYRQILGQKVEFLVSFYNNEISEKSEIFDDQFSVERPDGSNFTLKIRSTKLEDSAMYFCASSDSSRQPQHFGDGTRLSIL.

This chain uses TRBV7-9 with TRBJ2-3; D is uncertain. V lost 0 bases to trimming and J lost 5 bases, with 6 bases between them. The germline CDR1 and CDR2 sequences are SEHNR and FQNEAQ (reference sequence). The CDR3 sequence is 13 residues long. The CDR3 nucleotides read TGTGCCAGCAGCTTAGCACCGCGAGATACGCAGTATTTT. Translating gives CASSLAPRDTQYF.